Listed here are 32 T cell receptor beta chains from one sample, sequenced in a study of T-cell memory formation after mild COVID-19 (dated by TCRdb to the early 2020s). The protocol used for the library was 5' RACE. Sequenced on an Illumina NovaSeq 6000. TCRdb reanalyzed the raw reads on its own, using fastp at Q25 for trimming and MiXCR for clone calling, and kept in-frame beta chains. A single entry per CDR3 protein holds the most common genes and DNA from its merged rows. This sample comprises 110,000 to 150,000 distinct CDR3 sequences, roughly a quarter of them detected only once. Approximately 24% of the sample lies in the top ten. The sequencing input was PBMCs or a T cell subset sorted from them (not recorded which). The receptor source for this set is an adult woman who had mild COVID-19 (a few samples of this study predate the infection). The sample titles of this study are shuffled in the database, so cell type and time point are left out; the donor was told from shared clones.

This chain connects TRBV9 to TRBJ2-3; D not certain. Germline assignment: CDR1 SGDLS and CDR2 YYNGEE. The CDR3 runs 15 residues. V was trimmed by 0 bases and J by 1 base, leaving 9 bases between them. CDR3 sequence reads: CASSVGPGGTDTQYF. The CDR3 nucleotides read TGTGCCAGCAGCGTAGGGCCAGGAGGCACAGATACGCAGTATTTT. Full variable domain (outside the CDR3, taken from reference TRBV9 and TRBJ2-3): DSGVTQTPKHLITATGQRVTLRCSPRSGDLSVYWYQQSLDQGLQFLIQYYNGEERAKGNILERFSAQQFPDLHSELNLSSLELGDSALYFCASSVGPGGTDTQYFGPGTRLTVL.

The rearrangement links TRBV12-3 or TRBV12-4 to TRBJ2-3, with no clear D. The CDR3 has 15 residues. With 0 bases removed from V and 4 bases from J, the gap between germline ends came to 11 bases. The CDR3 region is CASSLAQALADTQYF. Here the CDR3 DNA reads TGTGCCAGCAGTTTAGCGCAAGCGTTGGCAGATACGCAGTATTTT.

The chain combines TRBV7-6 with TRBJ1-5; D unclear. The germline V gene encodes CDR1 SGHVS and CDR2 FNYEAQ. V gave up 5 bases and J gave up 1 base, with 9 bases separating them. The CDR3 spans 14 residues. For the CDR3, the DNA is TGTGCCAGCAGCCCAGAGGCGAGCAATCAGCCCCAGCATTTT. Protein sequence: CASSPEASNQPQHF.

This chain connects TRBV12-3 or TRBV12-4 to TRBJ1-2, with 8 bases aligning to TRBD1. This CDR3 spans 13 amino acids. Unmatched junction bases numbered 7, after V lost 7 bases and J lost 6 bases. CDR3 nucleotides: TGTGCCAGCACCGCCGACAGGGGAGATGGCTACACCTTC. It yields the protein CASTADRGDGYTF.

This chain uses TRBV9 with TRBJ2-5; 16 positions agree with TRBD2. Germline V gene sequence: CDR1 SGDLS, CDR2 YYNGEE. V was pared by 4 bases and J by 5 bases, with 2 bases of the junction left unmatched. CDR3 length: 15 amino acids. The CDR3: CASSPGLAGGETQYF. In DNA, the CDR3 is TGTGCCAGCAGCCCGGGACTAGCGGGAGGGGAGACCCAGTACTTC.

The V and J genes are TRBV12-3 or TRBV12-4 and TRBJ1-5; possible D gene TRBD1, 5 bases. V was shortened by 5 bases and J by 3 bases, with 8 bases between the two germline ends. The CDR3 is made up of 13 amino acids. The CDR3 nucleotides read TGTGCCAGCAGTGGACACCTCAATCAGCCCCAGCATTTT. Translating gives CASSGHLNQPQHF.

V usage is TRBV3-1 and J usage is TRBJ2-7, with TRBD1 matching over 7 bases. The length of the CDR3 is 15 residues. CDR1 LGHDT and CDR2 YNNKEL come from the germline V gene (reference sequence). With V trimmed by 1 base and J by 3 bases, 6 bases remained unmatched. The CDR3 bases are TGTGCCAGCAGCCAAGTCGGACAGGCCCTCTACGAGCAGTACTTC. Amino acid sequence: CASSQVGQALYEQYF.

This clonotype was detected a few times. The chain recombines TRBV6-5 with TRBJ1-2, with D unresolved. V was cut by 6 bases and J by 6 bases, with 17 bases left in between. The CDR3 covers 14 residues. Germline loops: CDR1 MNHEY, CDR2 SVGAGI. CDR3 sequence: CASSYMGGYDGYTF. CDR3 in DNA: TGTGCCAGCAGCTATATGGGAGGGTATGATGGCTACACCTTC.

The DNA for the CDR3 is TGTGCCAGCAGCTTAGACAACCCTCCAGAAGATACGCAGTATTTT. Its protein product is CASSLDNPPEDTQYF. The J gene is TRBJ2-3, the V gene TRBV11-2; D uncertain. This CDR3 contains 15 residues. Germline-derived CDR1 and CDR2 are SGHAT and FQNNGV. V was cut by 0 bases and J by 5 bases, with 12 bases left in between.

This rearrangement joins TRBV5-4 to TRBJ2-7; 12 bases map to TRBD1. This CDR3 has 15 residues. Germline lookup yields CDR1 SGHNT and CDR2 YYREEE (reference sequence). V lost 3 bases and J lost 5; bases outside the gene matches: 6. The CDR3, as DNA: TGTGCCAGCAGCTCGTGGGACAGGGGGCAAGACGAGCAGTACTTC. It encodes CASSSWDRGQDEQYF.

This clonotype showed up just a few times. The rearrangement links TRBV7-9 to TRBJ2-1; D uncertain. The V gene's germline CDR1 is SEHNR and CDR2 FQNEAQ (reference sequence). The V end was cut by 5 bases, the J end by 6 bases, with 8 bases between. This CDR3 is 12 amino acids long. The CDR3 bases are TGTGCCAGCAGCCTCCAGGTCAATGAGCAGTTCTTC. Protein: CASSLQVNEQFF.

V and J are TRBV7-9 and TRBJ1-5; TRBD1 matches at 7 bases. In germline, CDR1 is SEHNR, CDR2 FQNEAQ (reference sequence). The CDR3 has 14 amino acids. Trimming cost V 4 bases and J 0 bases; bases outside gene matches: 0. The CDR3 region is CASSWTGSNQPQHF. CDR3 DNA sequence: TGTGCCAGCAGCTGGACAGGTAGCAATCAGCCCCAGCATTTT.

The V and J genes are TRBV20-1 and TRBJ1-4; D is unresolved. The germline V gene has CDR1 DFQATT and CDR2 SNEGSKA (reference sequence). The CDR3 is 16 residues long. V was cut by 0 bases and J by 2 bases, with 13 bases left in between. The CDR3 DNA reads as TGCAGTGCTAGAGACGCGGAGGAAGCGACTAATGAAAAACTGTTTTTT. It yields the protein CSARDAEEATNEKLFF.

The genes are TRBV20-1 and TRBJ1-3, with D unresolved. Trimming stripped 4 bases from V and 5 bases from J, with 15 bases between. CDR1 and CDR2 from the germline V gene are DFQATT and SNEGSKA (reference sequence). The CDR3 contains 14 residues. The CDR3 spells CSATEASLRNTIYF. In nucleotides, the CDR3 is TGCAGTGCTACCGAGGCTAGCCTTAGAAACACCATATATTTT.

This clonotype was seen ten or more times. The V and J genes are TRBV13 and TRBJ2-7; 8 bases map to TRBD2. Germline CDR1 PRHDT, CDR2 FYEKMQ (reference sequence). The junction had 8 bases not matched to a gene; V was cut back by 4 bases and J by 0 bases. There are 16 residues in the CDR3. The CDR3 DNA sequence: TGTGCCAGCAGCTCAGGCCCGGGGACTAGCTCCTACGAGCAGTACTTC. This sequence encodes CASSSGPGTSSYEQYF. The variable domain in full, completed from reference TRBV13 and TRBJ2-7, reads AAGVIQSPRHLIKEKRETATLKCYPIPRHDTVYWYQQGPGQDPQFLISFYEKMQSDKGSIPDRFSAQQFSDYHSELNMSSLELGDSALYFCASSSGPGTSSYEQYFGPGTRLTVT.

In this sample, this clonotype turned up a few times. V and J are TRBV30 and TRBJ2-3, with 7 bases identical to TRBD2. Trimming cost V 2 bases and J 2 bases; bases outside gene matches: 7. The CDR3 totals 15 residues. Looked up from germline, CDR1 is GTSNPN and CDR2 is SVGIG (reference sequence). This chain's CDR3 is CAWSPTSDATDTQYF. The CDR3, as DNA: TGTGCCTGGAGTCCAACTAGCGACGCCACAGATACGCAGTATTTT.

V gene TRBV5-6 combines with J gene TRBJ1-1, with TRBD1 as a possible D gene (6 bases). This CDR3 comprises 13 residues. Trimming left V 7 bases short and J 4 bases short, with 14 bases between. Germline CDR1 reads SGHDT; CDR2 reads YYEEEE. The CDR3 sequence: CASCVRGSTEAFF. The CDR3 coding sequence is TGTGCCAGCTGCGTCAGGGGCTCCACTGAAGCTTTCTTT.

The V call is TRBV12-3 or TRBV12-4, the J call TRBJ2-7; 8 nucleotides align to TRBD2. This CDR3 is built from 14 residues. The J segment lost 5 bases and the V segment lost 1 base, leaving 4 bases of the junction unmatched. The CDR3 DNA reads TGTGCCAGCAGTTTAGTAGGACTAGCCCACGAGCAGTACTTC. Translated: CASSLVGLAHEQYF.

The V call is TRBV20-1, the J call TRBJ2-1; TRBD2 matches 8 bases. The junction had 12 bases not matched to a gene; V was cut back by 0 bases and J by 2 bases. This CDR3 region has 18 residues. Looked up from germline, CDR1 is DFQATT and CDR2 is SNEGSKA (reference sequence). The CDR3: CSARDPIHLAGPYNEQFF. The CDR3 nucleotides are TGCAGTGCTAGAGACCCTATACACCTAGCGGGTCCCTACAATGAGCAGTTCTTC.

Details on this clonotype: Mismatch with germline at one junction end may stem from a read error. The chain carries TRBV7-9 and TRBJ2-1; 7 bases line up with TRBD2. CDR3 size: 15 residues. Germline V gene data show CDR1 as SEHNR and CDR2 as FQNEAQ (reference sequence). CDR3 loop: CAGSLARGSTNEQFF. CDR3 coding DNA: TGTGCCGGCAGCTTAGCTCGCGGGAGTACCAATGAGCAGTTCTTC.

This clonotype showed up just a few times. V usage is TRBV20-1 and J usage is TRBJ2-3; the match to TRBD2 covers 14 bases. V trimming: 5 bases; J trimming: 3 bases; junction bases outside the gene matches: 19. The CDR3 loop spans 20 amino acids. Germline assignment: CDR1 DFQATT and CDR2 SNEGSKA (reference sequence). The CDR3 is CSASGTGLAGGTSGTDTQYF. DNA for the CDR3: TGCAGTGCTTCGGGGACCGGACTAGCGGGGGGAACCTCGGGGACAGATACGCAGTATTTT.

This chain joins TRBV6-1 and TRBJ1-1; TRBD1 agrees at 9 bases. Germline V lookup: CDR1 MNHNS, CDR2 SASEGT. The CDR3 runs to 14 residues. V was clipped by 6 bases and J by 4 bases; unmatched bases: 6. The CDR3: CASRQGAGATEAFF. CDR3 sequence (DNA): TGTGCCAGCAGACAGGGGGCCGGAGCCACTGAAGCTTTCTTT.

The chain combines TRBV4-1 with TRBJ2-7; maybe TRBD2 (6 bases). The germline CDR1 and CDR2 sequences are MGHRA and YSYEKL. Trimming stripped 2 bases from V and 3 bases from J, with 20 bases between. CDR3 length equals 17 residues. In nucleotides, the CDR3 is TGCGCCAGCAGCCAACTCCTGCGGGGCCCCGAGGGCTACGAGCAGTACTTC. Translated, it gives CASSQLLRGPEGYEQYF.

The rearrangement joins TRBV12-3 or TRBV12-4 to TRBJ2-1; no clear D. The CDR3 is made up of 11 amino acids. V lost 3 bases and J 8 bases, leaving 5 bases between the germline ends. CDR3 residues: CASSFYHEQFF. The CDR3 DNA follows: TGTGCCAGCAGTTTCTATCATGAGCAGTTCTTC.

The chain couples TRBV7-9 to TRBJ2-5; TRBD2 aligns across 9 bases. Germline trimming cut 3 bases from V and 4 bases from J; bases unmatched to any gene: 6. The germline gives CDR1 SEHNR, CDR2 FQNEAQ (reference sequence). CDR3 length: 15 residues. CDR3 DNA sequence: TGTGCCAGCAGCTTCCCACTAGCGGGTGGAGAGACCCAGTACTTC. Translating it yields CASSFPLAGGETQYF.

The J gene is TRBJ2-4, the V gene TRBV4-1; 9 nucleotides agree with TRBD2. The germline V gene has CDR1 MGHRA and CDR2 YSYEKL. The CDR3 is 15 amino acids. V was clipped by 4 bases and J by 4 bases; unmatched bases: 5. The chain's CDR3 is CASSPGLAGKNIQYF. DNA for the CDR3: TGCGCCAGCAGCCCGGGACTAGCTGGGAAAAACATTCAGTACTTC.

The chain combines TRBV29-1 with TRBJ1-1; D gene unclear. Trimming removed 5 bases at V and 3 bases at J, with 19 bases between. Germline loops: CDR1 SQVTM, CDR2 ANQGSEA. The CDR3 contains 15 residues. Here the CDR3 DNA reads TGCAGCGTTCCCTGGGCAGGTAGGAAGTACACTGAAGCTTTCTTT. Translating it yields CSVPWAGRKYTEAFF.

This clonotype has just a few counts. The chain couples TRBV7-2 to TRBJ2-1; 10 bases map to TRBD2. Germline loops: CDR1 SGHTA, CDR2 FQGNSA. The CDR3 contains 16 residues. V lost 3 bases, J lost 4 bases, and 6 bases stayed unmatched. CDR3 sequence: CASSFLGTSVYNEQFF. The CDR3 DNA reads as TGTGCCAGCAGCTTCCTCGGGACTAGCGTTTACAATGAGCAGTTCTTC.

This clonotype was recorded only once. The chain employs TRBV5-1 and TRBJ1-2, with D maybe TRBD1 (5 bases). The CDR3 length is 14 residues. V lost 2 bases and J 2 bases, leaving 10 bases between the germline ends. Germline V gene sequence: CDR1 SGHRS, CDR2 YFSETQ. In nucleotides, the CDR3 is TGCGCCAGCAGCTTTGCGACAGCAAACTATGGCTACACCTTC. Amino acids: CASSFATANYGYTF.

This clonotype was counted many times. This chain joins TRBV12-3 or TRBV12-4 and TRBJ2-7; D is possibly TRBD1 or TRBD2 (6 bases each). Trimming stripped 6 bases from V and 7 bases from J, with 16 bases between. This CDR3 has 13 residues. CDR3 sequence: CASSFGGAGEQYF. The DNA of the CDR3 is TGTGCCAGCAGCTTTGGGGGCGCGGGGGAGCAGTACTTC.

A few counts support this clonotype. The gene calls are TRBV27 and TRBJ2-1, with 7 positions matching TRBD2. With 0 bases clipped from V and 3 bases from J, the junction kept 5 bases outside the gene matches. CDR1 and CDR2 (germline): MNHEY, SMNVEV (reference sequence). CDR3 length: 16 amino acids. The CDR3 nucleotides read TGTGCCAGCAGTTTATCGGCAGCGGGGCTCTACAATGAGCAGTTCTTC. Translation gives CASSLSAAGLYNEQFF.

This clonotype was seen more than once but under ten times. The chain uses TRBV5-6 and TRBJ1-2; D is unclear. The V end lost 1 base, the J end lost 7 bases, and 2 bases lay between the germline ends. This CDR3 comprises 10 residues. Germline CDR1 and CDR2: SGHDT and YYEEEE. The CDR3 loop is CASSLSGYTF. CDR3 in DNA: TGTGCCAGCAGCTTGAGTGGCTACACCTTC.